A selection of T cell receptor beta chains follows, all from one sample in a study of read filtering for tumor transcriptome and immune sequencing. From the reads, TCRdb called clonotypes with MiXCR, one entry per CDR3 protein. Altogether around 41,000 distinct CDR3 sequences are present, 10% to 15% being singletons, with the ten largest covering 30% to 45%. The sequenced sample was a population of CD138-negative cells sorted from bone marrow. These receptor sequences come from a donor over 35 with multiple myeloma. Each CDR3 is given without its conserved first and last residue.

TRBJ1-2 TRBV27 ASIQNLGGSYGYT
TRBJ1-5 TRBV3-1 ASSQWGQPQH
TRBJ1-1 TRBV11-2 ASSPTGGETEAF
TRBJ2-2 TRBV19 ASSPPGLAGYTGELF
TRBJ2-2 TRBV18 ASSPPSYTGELF
TRBJ2-3 TRBV7-9 ASSLVGGTTDTQY
TRBJ2-5 TRBV12-3/TRBV12-4 ASSPRTAVETQY
TRBJ1-2 TRBV4-1 ASSQDRSWGYT
TRBJ1-6 TRBV5-1 ASSTGGNPPLH
TRBJ1-5 TRBV6-1 ASSVSTGGNQPQH
TRBJ1-1 TRBV29-1 SVQQGSMDTEAF
TRBJ2-1 TRBV5-1 ASSLVAGTASNEQF
TRBJ2-3 TRBV29-1 SVAGLAGFTDTQY
TRBJ2-3 TRBV29-1 SVGPLTSGGADTQY
TRBJ2-3 TRBV10-2 AFNDSGGEPSYTQY
TRBJ2-3 TRBV28 ASSTGTVNTDTQY
TRBJ1-3 TRBV4-1 ASSQDYDSGNTIY